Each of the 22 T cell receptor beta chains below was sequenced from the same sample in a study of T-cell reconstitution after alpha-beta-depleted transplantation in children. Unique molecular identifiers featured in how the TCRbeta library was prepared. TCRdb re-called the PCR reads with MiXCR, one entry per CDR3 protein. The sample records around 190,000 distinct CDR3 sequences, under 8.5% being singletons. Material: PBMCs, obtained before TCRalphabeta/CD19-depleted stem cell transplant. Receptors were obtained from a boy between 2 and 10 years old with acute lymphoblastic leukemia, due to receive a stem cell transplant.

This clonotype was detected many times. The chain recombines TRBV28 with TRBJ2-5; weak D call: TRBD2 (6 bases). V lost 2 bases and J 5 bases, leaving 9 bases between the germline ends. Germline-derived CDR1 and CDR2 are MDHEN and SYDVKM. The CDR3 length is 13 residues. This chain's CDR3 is CASSLPGDETQYF. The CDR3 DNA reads TGTGCCAGCAGTTTACCGGGAGATGAGACCCAGTACTTC.

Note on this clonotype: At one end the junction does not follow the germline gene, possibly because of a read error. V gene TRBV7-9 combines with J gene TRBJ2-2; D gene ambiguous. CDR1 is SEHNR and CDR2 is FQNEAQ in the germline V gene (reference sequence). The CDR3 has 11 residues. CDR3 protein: CTSRPTGELFF. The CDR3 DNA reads TGTACCAGCAGACCGACCGGGGAGCTGTTTTTT.

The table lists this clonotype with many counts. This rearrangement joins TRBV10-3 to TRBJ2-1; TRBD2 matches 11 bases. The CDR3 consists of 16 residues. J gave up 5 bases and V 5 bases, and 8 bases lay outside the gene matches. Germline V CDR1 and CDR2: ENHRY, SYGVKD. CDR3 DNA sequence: TGTGCCATCAGTCGAATAGCGGGAGGGGTAGACAATGAGCAGTTCTTC. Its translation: CAISRIAGGVDNEQFF.

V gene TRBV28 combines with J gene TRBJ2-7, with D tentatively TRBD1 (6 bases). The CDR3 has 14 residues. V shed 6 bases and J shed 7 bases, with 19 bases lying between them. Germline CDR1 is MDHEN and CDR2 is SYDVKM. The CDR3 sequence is CASSGPTGSGEQYF. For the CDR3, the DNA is TGTGCCAGCAGCGGCCCCACAGGGTCGGGGGAGCAGTACTTC.

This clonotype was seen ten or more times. CDR3: CASRVRDPYNEQFF. The CDR3 DNA reads TGTGCCAGCAGGGTTAGGGATCCCTACAATGAGCAGTTCTTC. This rearrangement joins TRBV7-8 to TRBJ2-1; no reliable D call. V lost 6 bases and J 2 bases, leaving 11 bases between the germline ends. The germline V gene has CDR1 SGHVS and CDR2 FQNEAQ. CDR3 length: 14 residues. The variable domain in full, completed from reference TRBV7-8 and TRBJ2-1, reads GAGVSQSPRYKVAKRGQDVALRCDPISGHVSLFWYQQALGQGPEFLTYFQNEAQLDKSGLPSDRFFAERPEGSVSTLKIQRTQQEDSAVYLCASRVRDPYNEQFFGPGTRLTVL.

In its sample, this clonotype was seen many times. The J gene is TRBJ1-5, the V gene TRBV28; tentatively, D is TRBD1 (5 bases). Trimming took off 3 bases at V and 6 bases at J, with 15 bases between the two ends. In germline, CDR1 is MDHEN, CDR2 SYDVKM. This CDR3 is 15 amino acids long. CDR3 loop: CASSFPGFGGQPQHF. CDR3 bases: TGTGCCAGCAGTTTCCCCGGTTTCGGGGGTCAGCCCCAGCATTTT.

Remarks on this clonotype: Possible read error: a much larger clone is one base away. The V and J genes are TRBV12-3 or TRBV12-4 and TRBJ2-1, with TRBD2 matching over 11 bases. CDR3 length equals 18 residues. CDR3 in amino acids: CACSFGASGGPFYNEQFF. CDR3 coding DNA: TGTGCCTGCAGTTTCGGGGCTAGCGGGGGGCCCTTTTACAATGAGCAGTTCTTC.

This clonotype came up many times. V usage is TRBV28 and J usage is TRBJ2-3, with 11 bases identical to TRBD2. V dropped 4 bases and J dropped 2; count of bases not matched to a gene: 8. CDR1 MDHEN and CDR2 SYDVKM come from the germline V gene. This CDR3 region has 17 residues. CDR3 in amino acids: CASSSKRLAGYTDTQYF. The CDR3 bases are TGTGCCAGCAGTTCCAAAAGACTAGCGGGATACACAGATACGCAGTATTTT.

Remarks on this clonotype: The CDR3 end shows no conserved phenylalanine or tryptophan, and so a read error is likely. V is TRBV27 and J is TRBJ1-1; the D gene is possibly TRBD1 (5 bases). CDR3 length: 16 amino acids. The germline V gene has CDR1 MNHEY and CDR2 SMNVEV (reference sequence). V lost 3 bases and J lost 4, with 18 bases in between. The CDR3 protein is CASSLGQGAGSTEAFV. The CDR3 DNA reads TGTGCCAGCAGTTTGGGGCAGGGAGCTGGTAGCACTGAAGCTTTCGTT.

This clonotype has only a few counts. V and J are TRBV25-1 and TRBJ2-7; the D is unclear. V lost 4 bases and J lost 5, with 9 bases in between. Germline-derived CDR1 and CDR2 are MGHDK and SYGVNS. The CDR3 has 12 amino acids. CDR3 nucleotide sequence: TGTGCCAGCAGTGCCCTGAAGGACGAGCAGTACTTC. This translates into CASSALKDEQYF.

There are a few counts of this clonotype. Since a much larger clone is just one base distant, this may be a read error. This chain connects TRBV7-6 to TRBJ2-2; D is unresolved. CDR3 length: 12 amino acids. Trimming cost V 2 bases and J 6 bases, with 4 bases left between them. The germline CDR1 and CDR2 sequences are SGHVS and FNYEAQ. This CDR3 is CASSLYAGELFF. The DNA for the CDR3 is TGTGCCAGCAGCTTATATGCCGGGGAGCTGTTTTTT.

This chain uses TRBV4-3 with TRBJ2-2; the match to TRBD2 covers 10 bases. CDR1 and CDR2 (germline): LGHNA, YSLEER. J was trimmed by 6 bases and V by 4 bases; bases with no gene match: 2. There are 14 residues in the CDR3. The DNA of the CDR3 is TGCGCCAGCAGCCGGAGCGGGGGGGCCGGGGAGCTGTTTTTT. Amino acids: CASSRSGGAGELFF.

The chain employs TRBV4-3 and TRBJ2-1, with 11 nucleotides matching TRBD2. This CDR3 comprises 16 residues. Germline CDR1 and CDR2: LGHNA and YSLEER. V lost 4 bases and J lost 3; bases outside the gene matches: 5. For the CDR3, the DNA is TGCGCCAGCAGCCGATTACTAGCGGGAGACTACAATGAGCAGTTCTTC. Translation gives CASSRLLAGDYNEQFF.

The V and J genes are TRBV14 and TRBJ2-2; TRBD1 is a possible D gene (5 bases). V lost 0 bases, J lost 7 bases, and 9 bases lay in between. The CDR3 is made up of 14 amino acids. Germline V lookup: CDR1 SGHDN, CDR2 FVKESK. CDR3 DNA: TGTGCCAGCAGCCAAGATTTTAGGGGCGGGGAGCTGTTTTTT. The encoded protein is CASSQDFRGGELFF.

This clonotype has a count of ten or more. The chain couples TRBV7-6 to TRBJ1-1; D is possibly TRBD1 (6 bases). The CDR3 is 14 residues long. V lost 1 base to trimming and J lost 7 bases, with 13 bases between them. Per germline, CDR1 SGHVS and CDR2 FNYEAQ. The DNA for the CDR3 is TGTGCCAGCAGCTTAGGAGGGGGACGCCGTGAAGCTTTCTTT. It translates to CASSLGGGRREAFF.

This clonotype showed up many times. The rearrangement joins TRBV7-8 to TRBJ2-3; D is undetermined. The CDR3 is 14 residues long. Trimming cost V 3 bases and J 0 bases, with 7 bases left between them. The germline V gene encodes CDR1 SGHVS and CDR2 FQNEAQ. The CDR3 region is CASSFLPSTDTQYF. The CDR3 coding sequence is TGTGCCAGCAGCTTCCTACCAAGCACAGATACGCAGTATTTT.

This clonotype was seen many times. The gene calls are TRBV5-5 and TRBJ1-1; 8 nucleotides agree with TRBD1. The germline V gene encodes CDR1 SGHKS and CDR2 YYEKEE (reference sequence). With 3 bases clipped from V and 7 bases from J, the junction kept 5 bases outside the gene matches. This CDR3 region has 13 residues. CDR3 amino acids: CASSWGGQDEAFF. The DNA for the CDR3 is TGTGCCAGCAGCTGGGGGGGACAGGATGAAGCTTTCTTT.

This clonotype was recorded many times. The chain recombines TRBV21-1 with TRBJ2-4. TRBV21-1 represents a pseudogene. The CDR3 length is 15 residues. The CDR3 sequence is CASSFRLEAKNIQYF. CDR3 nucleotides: TGTGCCAGCAGCTTTCGGCTTGAAGCCAAAAACATTCAGTACTTC.

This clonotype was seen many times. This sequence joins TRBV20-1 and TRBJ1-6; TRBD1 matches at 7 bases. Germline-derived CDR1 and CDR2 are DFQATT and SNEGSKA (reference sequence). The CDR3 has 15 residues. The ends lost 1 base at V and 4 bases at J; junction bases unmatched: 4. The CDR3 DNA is TGCAGTGCTAGAGGGCCGGGACAGTATAATTCACCCCTCCACTTT. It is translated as CSARGPGQYNSPLHF.

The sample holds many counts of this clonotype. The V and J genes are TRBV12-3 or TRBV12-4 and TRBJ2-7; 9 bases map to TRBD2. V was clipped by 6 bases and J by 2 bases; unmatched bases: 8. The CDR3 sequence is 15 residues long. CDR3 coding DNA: TGTGCCAGCAGCTACGCGACTAGCGGAACCTACGAGCAGTACTTC. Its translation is CASSYATSGTYEQYF.

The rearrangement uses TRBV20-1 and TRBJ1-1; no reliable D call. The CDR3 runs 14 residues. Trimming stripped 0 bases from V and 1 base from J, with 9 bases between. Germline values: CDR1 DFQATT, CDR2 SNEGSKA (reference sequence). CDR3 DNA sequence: TGCAGTGCTAGAGATTTCGCAGGGAACACTGAAGCTTTCTTT. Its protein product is CSARDFAGNTEAFF.

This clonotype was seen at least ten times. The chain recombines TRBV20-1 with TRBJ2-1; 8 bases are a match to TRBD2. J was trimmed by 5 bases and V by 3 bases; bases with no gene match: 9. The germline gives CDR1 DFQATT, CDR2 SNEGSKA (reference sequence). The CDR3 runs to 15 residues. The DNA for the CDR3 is TGCAGTGCTAGTTCGGGAGGGTTCCCCCACAATGAGCAGTTCTTC. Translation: CSASSGGFPHNEQFF.